The clone carrying this T cell receptor (beta chain) was observed a few times. Its antigen is not known. A sample-barcoded 5' primer and a J-beta primer mix were used in a second PCR of roughly 7 to 11 cycles. From the 5' RACE reads, TCRdb called clonotypes with MiXCR, one entry per CDR3 protein. The sample shows 1.5 million to 2 million distinct CDR3 sequences, roughly 32% of them seen only once. With 2 bases removed from V and 6 bases from J, the gap between germline ends came to 11 bases. The CDR3 consists of 14 residues. Germline V gene lookup returns CDR1 MDHEN and CDR2 SYDVKM. This record comes from a study of blood T cells in healthy people across ages. Regarding the study as a whole: TCR beta diversity tracked closely with naive T cell percentage. The authors considered diversity estimates from one million T cells to be underestimates.

The specimen was blood. This TCR was recovered from a woman in her twenties or thirties in good health. J is TRBJ1-5 and V is TRBV28; a possible D gene is TRBD1 (6 bases). For the CDR3, the DNA is TGTGCCAGCAGTTTAGGACAGCCAAGTCAGCCCCAGCATTTT. This sequence encodes CASSLGQPSQPQHF.